A single sample is the source of the 18 T cell receptor beta chains below, sequenced in a study of OX40 agonist ivuxolimab in advanced cancers. Measured with immunoSEQ multiplex PCR; TCRdb has only the in-frame clones, and not every one. The sample yields roughly 50,000 clones, 85% to 90% seen once. The sequencing used CD4+ or CD8+ T cells sorted from blood, collected in a trial of the OX40 agonist ivuxolimab. These receptors originate from an adult with an advanced solid tumor such as melanoma, head and neck, liver or kidney cancer.

This rearrangement joins TRBV5-6 to TRBJ2-5; a possible D gene is TRBD1 (6 bases). Trimming shortened V by 4 bases and J by 1 base, and 11 bases separated the two germline ends. The CDR3 is 14 residues long. Per germline, CDR1 SGHDT and CDR2 YYEEEE. CDR3 residues: CASSGGQLQETQYF. DNA for the CDR3: TGTGCCAGCAGCGGGGGACAACTCCAAGAGACCCAGTACTTC.

The chain joins TRBV7-9 to TRBJ1-3, with D unresolved. The V end lost 1 base, the J end lost 4 bases, and 2 bases lay between the germline ends. CDR1 SEHNR and CDR2 FQNEAQ come from the germline V gene (reference sequence). The CDR3 is 12 amino acids. CDR3 nucleotide sequence: TGTGCCAGCAGCTTAGAAGGAAACACCATATATTTT. Protein: CASSLEGNTIYF.

In its sample, this clone was seen a few times. This sequence joins TRBV18 and TRBJ1-1; possibly TRBD1 for D (6 bases). With 4 bases removed from V and 0 bases from J, the gap between germline ends came to 9 bases. The CDR3 consists of 14 residues. In germline, CDR1 is KGHSH, CDR2 LQKENI. The CDR3 DNA is TGTGCCAGCTCACACAGACAGGTGAACACTGAAGCTTTCTTT. Amino acid sequence: CASSHRQVNTEAFF.

This chain's CDR3 is CASSPGQFYGYTF. The CDR3 DNA reads as TGTGCCAGCTCACCTGGACAGTTCTATGGCTACACCTTC. The V call is TRBV18, the J call TRBJ1-2; maybe TRBD1 (6 bases). The ends were cut back, 3 bases at V and 4 bases at J, with 9 bases in the middle. The CDR3 totals 13 residues. The germline gives CDR1 KGHSH, CDR2 LQKENI. Based on the CDR3 plus reference TRBV18 and TRBJ1-2, the full variable domain is NAGVMQNPRHLVRRRGQEARLRCSPMKGHSHVYWYRQLPEEGLKFMVYLQKENIIDESGMPKERFSAEFPKEGPSILRIQQVVRGDSAAYFCASSPGQFYGYTFGSGTRLTVV.

CDR3 amino acids: CASSRGQRGSTDTQYF. The CDR3 DNA follows: TGTGCCAGCTCACGGGGACAGAGGGGGAGCACAGATACGCAGTATTTT. The chain has TRBV18 and TRBJ2-3, with 7 bases fitting TRBD1. Trimming cost V 4 bases and J 0 bases; bases outside gene matches: 7. CDR1 is KGHSH, CDR2 LQKENI, per germline. The CDR3 totals 16 residues.

The genes are TRBV6-1 and TRBJ2-5; D is unresolved. The CDR3 consists of 14 residues. Trimming cost V 1 base and J 0 bases, with 6 bases left between them. In germline, CDR1 is MNHNS, CDR2 SASEGT. CDR3 nucleotide sequence: TGTGCCAGCAGTGAAGTAAGGTACCAAGAGACCCAGTACTTC. It specifies CASSEVRYQETQYF.

The rearrangement joins TRBV5-1 to TRBJ1-2, with D uncertain. Trimming took 0 bases from V and 5 from J, leaving 11 bases between them. Germline CDR1 and CDR2: SGHRS and YFSETQ. The CDR3 contains 14 residues. The CDR3 coding sequence is TGCGCCAGCAGCTTGGCTGGGGTTGAGTATGGCTACACCTTC. Translation: CASSLAGVEYGYTF. Complete variable domain (other parts from reference TRBV5-1 and TRBJ1-2): KAGVTQTPRYLIKTRGQQVTLSCSPISGHRSVSWYQQTPGQGLQFLFEYFSETQRNKGNFPGRFSGRQFSNSRSEMNVSTLELGDSALYLCASSLAGVEYGYTFGSGTRLTVV.

The chain has TRBV11-2 and TRBJ2-5; D is ambiguous. This CDR3 has 11 residues. V was trimmed by 1 base and J by 4 bases, leaving 1 base between them. The V gene's germline CDR1 is SGHAT and CDR2 FQNNGV. CDR3 nucleotides: TGTGCCAGCAGCTTAGTAGAGACCCAGTACTTC. Translating gives CASSLVETQYF.

This clone showed up just once. This sequence joins TRBV5-4 and TRBJ2-5, with 9 bases aligning to TRBD2. Trimming cost V 0 bases and J 5 bases; bases outside gene matches: 2. Germline V gene sequence: CDR1 SGHNT, CDR2 YYREEE (reference sequence). The CDR3 is made up of 14 amino acids. This chain's CDR3 is CASSLASGGETQYF. DNA for the CDR3: TGTGCCAGCAGCTTGGCCAGCGGGGGGGAGACCCAGTACTTC.

The gene calls are TRBV6-6 and TRBJ1-6, with D possibly matching TRBD1 (5 bases). The V end was cut by 8 bases, the J end by 7 bases, with 15 bases between. Germline loops: CDR1 MNHNY, CDR2 SVGAGI (reference sequence). CDR3 size: 14 residues. The CDR3 is CASVGVRLNSPLHF. The CDR3 DNA reads as TGTGCCAGCGTAGGGGTTCGCCTAAATTCACCCCTCCACTTT.

This rearrangement joins TRBV19 to TRBJ1-4; D remains unclear. CDR1 and CDR2 from the germline V gene are LNHDA and SQIVND (reference sequence). V was pared by 1 base and J by 0 bases, with 9 bases between. CDR3 size: 16 residues. The CDR3 sequence: CASSIALGATNEKLFF. DNA of the CDR3: TGTGCCAGTAGTATAGCCCTGGGAGCAACTAATGAAAAACTGTTTTTT.

The rearrangement uses TRBV2 and TRBJ2-2; TRBD2 matches 9 bases. Per germline, CDR1 SNHLY and CDR2 FYNNEI. The CDR3 sequence is 15 residues long. V was clipped by 6 bases and J by 1 base; unmatched bases: 3. The CDR3 coding sequence is TGTGCCAGCAGCAAACTAGCGGGGAACACCGGGGAGCTGTTTTTT. Its translation is CASSKLAGNTGELFF.

The chain links TRBV18 to TRBJ1-4; 8 nucleotides line up with TRBD1. The CDR3 consists of 15 residues. CDR1 is KGHSH and CDR2 is LQKENI in the germline V gene. V shed 0 bases and J 11 bases; nucleotides not matched to a gene: 8. CDR3 sequence reads: CASSPPVQGAVKLFF. The DNA for the CDR3 is TGTGCCAGCTCACCACCGGTCCAGGGGGCGGTTAAACTGTTTTTT.

This chain uses TRBV5-1 with TRBJ1-1, with D possibly TRBD1 on 5 matching bases. From germline, CDR1 is SGHRS and CDR2 YFSETQ. This CDR3 comprises 15 residues. Trimming took off 0 bases at V and 1 base at J, with 10 bases between the two ends. The CDR3 loop reads CASSLGGLQNTEAFF. The CDR3 DNA is TGCGCCAGCAGCTTGGGGGGACTACAGAACACTGAAGCTTTCTTT.

The V call is TRBV19, the J call TRBJ1-6; TRBD1 agrees at 7 bases. V gave up 3 bases and J gave up 5 bases; unmatched junction bases: 7. Germline V gives CDR1 LNHDA, CDR2 SQIVND (reference sequence). This CDR3 spans 16 amino acids. CDR3 nucleotides: TGTGCCAGTAGTATGCCAACCGGGACAGATAATTCACCCCTCCACTTT. Amino acids: CASSMPTGTDNSPLHF.

This chain joins TRBV28 and TRBJ1-2; unclear D gene. Trimming pared 3 bases from V and 4 bases from J, leaving 9 bases between. Germline V CDR1 and CDR2: MDHEN, SYDVKM. The CDR3 spans 13 residues. CDR3: CASSFPGSYGYTF. Written as DNA, the CDR3 is TGTGCCAGCAGTTTCCCCGGTAGCTATGGCTACACCTTC.

The CDR3 here is CASSSFSSSPETQYF. Here the CDR3 DNA reads TGTGCCAGCAGTTCATTTTCCTCCAGTCCGGAGACCCAGTACTTC. The chain employs TRBV27 and TRBJ2-5; D unclear. The CDR3 has 15 amino acids. Trimming took off 4 bases at V and 5 bases at J, with 17 bases between the two ends. The germline CDR1 and CDR2 sequences are MNHEY and SMNVEV (reference sequence).

The sample holds one count of this clone. The chain recombines TRBV6-1 with TRBJ1-3; D call uncertain. CDR1 and CDR2 from the germline V gene are MNHNS and SASEGT. The V end lost 0 bases, the J end lost 5 bases, and 5 bases lay between the germline ends. The CDR3 sequence is 13 residues long. The CDR3 DNA is TGTGCCAGCAGTGAAGCGCATAGAAACACCATATATTTT. It encodes CASSEAHRNTIYF.